This record concerns one T cell receptor beta chain sequence. Its antigen is as yet unknown. CDR1 is MDHEN, CDR2 SYDVKM, per germline. Trimming cost V 7 bases and J 7 bases, with 13 bases left between them. The CDR3 totals 12 residues. Among the donors, all were healthy bone marrow donors. The data belong to a study of cytomegalovirus exposure and HLA in healthy donors. The PCR employed 60 Vbeta primers together with 13 Jbeta primers. TCRdb's table, derived via immunoSEQ multiplex PCR, lists solely in-frame clones and lacks some. Its table records under 200,000 clones. Whole-study findings and limits: Later, an analysis found that common viral pathogens appeared to be linked with several of the most significant clusters. TCR beta sequences reportedly predicted most subjects' HLA-A and HLA-B alleles accurately.

Input material: PBMCs. This clonotype was obtained from a man aged 30 to 45 in good health and CMV-seronegative. The gene calls are TRBV28 and TRBJ1-2; D possibly corresponds to TRBD1 (6 bases). The CDR3 region has the DNA TGTGCCAGCACTCCCGACAGGTTTGGCTACACCTTC. Protein: CASTPDRFGYTF.